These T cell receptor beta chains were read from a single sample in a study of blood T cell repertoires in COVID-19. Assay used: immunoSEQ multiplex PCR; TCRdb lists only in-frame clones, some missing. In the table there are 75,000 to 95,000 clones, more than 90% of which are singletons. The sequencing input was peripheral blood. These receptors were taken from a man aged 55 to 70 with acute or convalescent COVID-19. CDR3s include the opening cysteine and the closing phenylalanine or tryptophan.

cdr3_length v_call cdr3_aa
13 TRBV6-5 CASSLQVTYGYTF
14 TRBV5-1 CASSLEPSSYEQYF
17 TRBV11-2 CASSLGWAGPTYNEQFF
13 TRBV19 CASNNPGGSIQYF
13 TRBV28 CASSYDTRYEQYF
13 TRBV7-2 CASTLRGGTEAFF
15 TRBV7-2 CASSFPGSDSYEQYF
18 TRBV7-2 CASSWGLAGGSSYNEQFF
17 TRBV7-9 CASSIGVLSSGANVLTF
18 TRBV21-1 CASSKGGNLAAIRYEQYF
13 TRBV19 CASSIVKNQPQHF
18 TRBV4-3 CASSQDGTDYAGANVLTF
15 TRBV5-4 CASSSGRERPDTQYF
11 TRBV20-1 CSAKRQDTQYF
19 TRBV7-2 CASSLVPNAAGVNRGEQFF
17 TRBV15 CATSRVPRDRGTETQYF
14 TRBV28 CASRSRDSHYEQYF
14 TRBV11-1 CASSPSDSTDTQYF
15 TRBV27 CASSLGTSGLYEQYF
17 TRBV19 CASSTPKKTANTGELFF
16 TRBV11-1 CASSPRQGGTFYEQYF
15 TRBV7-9 CASSLARGELYEQYF
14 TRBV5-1 CASSLDRPYNEQFF
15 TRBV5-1 CASSTTGPGENTIYF
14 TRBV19 CASSFGTIGGEQFF
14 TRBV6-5 CASRDRGRTGELFF
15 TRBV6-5 CASSGQFFGNQPQHF
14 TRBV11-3 CASNSGRGFYGYTF
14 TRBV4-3 CASSGAPGANVLTF
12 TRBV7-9 CASSSGEGELFF
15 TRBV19 CASSRRGGLGETQYF